The clone carrying this T cell receptor beta chain was counted many times. Its antigen is unidentified. This specimen belongs to a study of T cells in Graves' hyperthyroidism and ophthalmopathy. Regarding the study as a whole: Blood also carried most thyroid clonotypes expanded above 0.001.

Per germline, CDR1 SGHAT and CDR2 FQDESV (reference sequence). The CDR3 is 13 residues long. Trimming cost V 5 bases and J 4 bases; bases outside gene matches: 4. RNA transcripts yielded amplified TCR beta CDR3 regions. HTBI primers were used for first-round RT-PCR of the TCR CDR3. TCRdb re-analysed the multiplex PCR reads in MiXCR, keeping a single row per CDR3 protein. The sample records hundreds of thousands of distinct CDR3 sequences, 20% being singletons. This TCR was sampled from a middle-aged man with Graves' ophthalmopathy. Sequenced material: blood. The chain has TRBV11-1 and TRBJ1-1; 7 bases align to TRBD1. Here the CDR3 DNA reads TGTGCCAGCAGCCTGCGACAGGGCACTGAAGCTTTCTTT. Its protein product is CASSLRQGTEAFF. The variable domain in full, with the rest retrieved from reference TRBV11-1 and TRBJ1-1, is EAEVAQSPRYKITEKSQAVAFWCDPISGHATLYWYRQILGQGPELLVQFQDESVVDDSQLPKDRFSAERLKGVDSTLKIQPAELGDSAMYLCASSLRQGTEAFFGQGTRLTVV.